This record covers a single T cell receptor beta chain. This specimen comes from a study of blood T cell repertoires in COVID-19. Study background: The samples span acute and convalescent COVID-19 from the United States, Italy and Spain.

Trimming took 1 base from V and 5 from J, leaving 3 bases between them. Germline CDR1 reads SGHDT; CDR2 reads YYEEEE. The CDR3 is made up of 11 amino acids. In the original workflow: Reference gene primers were amplified, and this amplification served to estimate nucleated cell counts. Produced via immunoSEQ multiplex PCR; TCRdb's table is partial and in-frame only. V and J calls and clone size are as listed in that table; D and trimming were resolved from the DNA. This table has 160,000 or so clones, 80% appearing once. The receptor comes from a man aged 55 to 70 with acute or convalescent COVID-19. The V call is TRBV5-6, the J call TRBJ2-5; D is unresolved. Sequenced sample: peripheral blood. This chain's CDR3 is CASSLQETQYF. CDR3 nucleotides: TGTGCCAGCAGCTTGCAGGAGACCCAGTACTTC. The full variable domain, rest sourced from reference TRBV5-6 and TRBJ2-5, is DAGVTQSPTHLIKTRGQQVTLRCSPKSGHDTVSWYQQALGQGPQFIFQYYEEEERQRGNFPDRFSGHQFPNYSSELNVNALLLGDSALYLCASSLQETQYFGPGTRLLVL.